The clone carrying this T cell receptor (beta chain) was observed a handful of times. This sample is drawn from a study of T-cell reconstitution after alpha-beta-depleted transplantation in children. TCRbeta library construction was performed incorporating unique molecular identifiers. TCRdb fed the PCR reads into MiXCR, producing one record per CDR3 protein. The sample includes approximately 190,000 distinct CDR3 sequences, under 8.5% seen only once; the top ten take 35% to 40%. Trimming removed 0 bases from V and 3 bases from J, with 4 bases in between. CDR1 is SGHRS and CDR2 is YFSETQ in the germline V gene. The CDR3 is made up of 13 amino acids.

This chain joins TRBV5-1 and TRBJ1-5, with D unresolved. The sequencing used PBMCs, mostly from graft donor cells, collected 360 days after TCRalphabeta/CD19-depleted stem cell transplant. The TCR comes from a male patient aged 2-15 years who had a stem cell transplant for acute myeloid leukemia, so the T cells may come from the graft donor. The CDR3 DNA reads TGCGCCAGCAGCTTGGAGTACAATCAGCCCCAGCATTTT. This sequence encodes CASSLEYNQPQHF.